Described below is a single T cell receptor beta chain sequence and its context. The antigen remains undetermined. The sort gate was single viable CD3+CD4+CD8-CD45RO+ cells for memory CD4+ T cells. Serostatus was set by detecting CMV pp150, pp28, p38, p52 IgG. This sample is part of a study of memory CD4+ T cells and cytomegalovirus serostatus. Looking at the study overall: Of the healthy Belgian adults, roughly ten were CMV seropositive and 20 to 30 seronegative.

Libraries were prepared by immunoSEQ multiplex PCR; TCRdb keeps only in-frame clonotypes and omits some of them. The profile covers over 25,000 clones, with 75% to 80% appearing a single time and 0.95% to 1.1% taken by the ten largest. Findings and limits, study-wide: Suggested: most of the CMV-linked TCR signature lies in CD4+ memory cells.

This CDR3 is 15 amino acids long. Trimming pared 7 bases from V and 4 bases from J, leaving 19 bases between. CDR1 is MNHEY and CDR2 is SMNVEV in the germline V gene (reference sequence). This chain connects TRBV27 to TRBJ1-2; D is uncertain. Specimen: memory CD4+ T cells from blood. The source of this sequence is an adult in good health and CMV-seronegative. The CDR3 bases are TGTGCCAGCACCCCTCTTGGTGGTTCGGGCTATGGCTACACCTTC. Translated: CASTPLGGSGYGYTF.